Shown below are 3 T cell receptor beta chains from a single sample sequenced in a study of blood T cell repertoires in COVID-19. Assay used: immunoSEQ multiplex PCR; TCRdb lists only in-frame clones, some missing. The sample holds roughly 81,000 clones, about 88% seen once. Input material: peripheral blood. These receptors came from a middle-aged man with acute or convalescent COVID-19.

This sequence joins TRBV24-1 and TRBJ2-2; D is possibly TRBD1 (6 bases). V shed 4 bases and J shed 5 bases, with 16 bases lying between them. The germline V gene has CDR1 KGHDR and CDR2 SFDVKD. The CDR3 extends over 16 amino acids. The CDR3 protein is CATSEPGQKQTGELFF. In DNA form, the CDR3 reads TGTGCCACCAGTGAGCCTGGACAGAAGCAGACCGGGGAGCTGTTTTTT.

V usage is TRBV7-9 and J usage is TRBJ1-2, with TRBD1 identical over 9 bases. The ends lost 8 bases at V and 3 bases at J; junction bases unmatched: 10. CDR1 and CDR2 (germline): SEHNR, FQNEAQ (reference sequence). The CDR3 consists of 15 residues. The CDR3 DNA sequence: TGTGCCAGCGGGCGGGGGGACAGGGTGGACTATGGCTACACCTTC. It specifies CASGRGDRVDYGYTF. The complete variable domain, with remaining parts taken from reference TRBV7-9 and TRBJ1-2, reads DTGVSQNPRHKITKRGQNVTFRCDPISEHNRLYWYRQTLGQGPEFLTYFQNEAQLEKSRLLSDRFSAERPKGSFSTLEIQRTEQGDSAMYLCASGRGDRVDYGYTFGSGTRLTVV.

The CDR3 DNA reads TGTGCCAGTAGTCAGGGGGCTGGGACTGAAGCTTTCTTT. This encodes CASSQGAGTEAFF. The rearrangement joins TRBV19 to TRBJ1-1; 8 bases align to TRBD1. CDR3 length equals 13 residues. CDR1 is LNHDA, CDR2 SQIVND, per germline (reference sequence). V gave up 5 bases and J gave up 5 bases; unmatched junction bases: 4.